This TCR beta chain stems from a study of T cell responses to AZD1222 COVID-19 vaccine. Findings and limits, study-wide: Researchers report vaccine-associated CD4 TCRs spanning spike, with dominance at 160-218 and 743-854. Increases in Spike-specific TCR breadth and depth were seen after two AZD1222 doses. Donors were chiefly white British, with a greater number of females, and clonal diversity was perhaps underestimated.

Pooling was applied to second doses at about 4 or about 12 weeks. Produced via immunoSEQ multiplex PCR; TCRdb's table is partial and in-frame only. This sample has approximately 84,000 clones, with 75% to 90% found just once. Germline CDR1 reads GTSNPN; CDR2 reads SVGIG (reference sequence). The CDR3 contains 15 residues. V lost 0 bases and J lost 6, with 18 bases in between. Of note for this clone: The antigen is undetermined.

The source of this sequence is an adult who received the AZD1222 COVID-19 vaccine. This rearrangement joins TRBV30 to TRBJ2-7; maybe TRBD2 (5 bases). The sequencing used peripheral blood, collected 28 days after the second AZD1222 dose. The CDR3 protein is CAWSVNSLEGSEQYF. CDR3 coding DNA: TGTGCCTGGAGTGTGAACTCACTAGAGGGCTCCGAGCAGTACTTC.